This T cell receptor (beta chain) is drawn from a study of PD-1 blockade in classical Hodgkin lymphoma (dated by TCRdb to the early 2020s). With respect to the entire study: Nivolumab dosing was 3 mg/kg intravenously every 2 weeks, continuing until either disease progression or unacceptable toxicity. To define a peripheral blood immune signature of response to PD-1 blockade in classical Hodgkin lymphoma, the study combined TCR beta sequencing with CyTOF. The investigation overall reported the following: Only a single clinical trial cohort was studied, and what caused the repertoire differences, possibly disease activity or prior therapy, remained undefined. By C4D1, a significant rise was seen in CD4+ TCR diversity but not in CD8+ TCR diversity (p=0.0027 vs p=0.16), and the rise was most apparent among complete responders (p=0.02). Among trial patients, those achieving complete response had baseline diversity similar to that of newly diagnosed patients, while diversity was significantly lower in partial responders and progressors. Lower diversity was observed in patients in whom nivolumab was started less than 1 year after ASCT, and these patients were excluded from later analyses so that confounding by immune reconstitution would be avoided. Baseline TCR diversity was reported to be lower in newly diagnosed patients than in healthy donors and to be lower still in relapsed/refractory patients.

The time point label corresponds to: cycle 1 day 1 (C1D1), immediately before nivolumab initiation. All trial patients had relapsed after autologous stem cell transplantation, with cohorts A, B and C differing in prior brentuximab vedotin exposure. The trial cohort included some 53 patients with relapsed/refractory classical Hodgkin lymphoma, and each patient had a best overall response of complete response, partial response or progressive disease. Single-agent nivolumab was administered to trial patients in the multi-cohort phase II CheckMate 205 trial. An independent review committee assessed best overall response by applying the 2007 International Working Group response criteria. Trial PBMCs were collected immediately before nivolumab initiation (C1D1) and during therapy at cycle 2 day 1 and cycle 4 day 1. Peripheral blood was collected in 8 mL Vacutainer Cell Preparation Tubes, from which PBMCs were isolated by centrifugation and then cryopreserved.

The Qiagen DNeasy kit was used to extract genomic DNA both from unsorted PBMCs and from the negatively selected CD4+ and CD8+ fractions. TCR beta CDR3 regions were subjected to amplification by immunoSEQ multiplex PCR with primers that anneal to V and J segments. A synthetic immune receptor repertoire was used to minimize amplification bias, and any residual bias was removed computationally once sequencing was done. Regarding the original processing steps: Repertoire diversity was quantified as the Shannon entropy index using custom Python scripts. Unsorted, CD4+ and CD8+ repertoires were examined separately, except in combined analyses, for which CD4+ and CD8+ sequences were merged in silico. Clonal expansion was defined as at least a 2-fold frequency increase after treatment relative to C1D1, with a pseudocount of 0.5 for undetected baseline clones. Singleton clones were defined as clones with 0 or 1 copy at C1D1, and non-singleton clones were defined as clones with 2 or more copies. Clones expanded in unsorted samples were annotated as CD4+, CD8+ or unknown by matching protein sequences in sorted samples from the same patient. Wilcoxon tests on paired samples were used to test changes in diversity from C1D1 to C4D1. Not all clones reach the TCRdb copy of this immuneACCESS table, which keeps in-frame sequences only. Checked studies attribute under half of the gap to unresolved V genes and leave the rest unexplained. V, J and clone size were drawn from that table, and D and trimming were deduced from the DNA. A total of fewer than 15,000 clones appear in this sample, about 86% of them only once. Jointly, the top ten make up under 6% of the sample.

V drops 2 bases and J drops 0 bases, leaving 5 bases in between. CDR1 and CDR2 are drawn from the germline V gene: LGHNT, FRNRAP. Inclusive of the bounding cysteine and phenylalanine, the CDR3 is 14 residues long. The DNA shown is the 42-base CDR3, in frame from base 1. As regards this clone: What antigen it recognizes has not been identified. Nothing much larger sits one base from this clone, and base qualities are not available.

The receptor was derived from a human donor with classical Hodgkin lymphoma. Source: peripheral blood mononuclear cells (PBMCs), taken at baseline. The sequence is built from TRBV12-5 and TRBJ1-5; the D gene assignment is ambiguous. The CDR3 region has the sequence CASGLRDSNQPQHF. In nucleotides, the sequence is TGTGCTAGTGGTTTGCGGGATAGCAATCAGCCCCAGCATTTT.